This T cell receptor beta chain came from a study of OX40 agonist ivuxolimab in advanced cancers. The overall study: The eligibility criteria allowed prior anti-PD-1, anti-PD-L1 or anti-CTLA-4 therapy, and 40% had some.

Comment on this clone: Its target is not known.

The assay was immunoSEQ multiplex PCR, and TCRdb's table has in-frame clones only and misses some. The sample shows over 70,000 clones, 85% to 90% of them seen only once. The study, taken as a whole, reports: Researchers did not determine the expanded peripheral T cells' antigen specificity. CD8+ T cells showed, on average, more clonal expansion than CD4+ cells.

This receptor was taken from an adult with an advanced solid tumor such as melanoma, head and neck, liver or kidney cancer. The starting material was CD4+ or CD8+ T cells sorted from blood, obtained in a trial of the OX40 agonist ivuxolimab.

The CDR3 DNA is TGTGCCAGCAGTGTTGGGGGGAATGAAAAACTGTTTTTT. It codes for CASSVGGNEKLFF. The rearrangement joins TRBV28 to TRBJ1-4, with TRBD1 as a possible D gene (5 bases). The CDR3 covers 13 residues. Deletions cut 5 bases from V and 5 bases from J, with 9 bases between. Germline V gene lookup returns CDR1 MDHEN and CDR2 SYDVKM.